This TCR beta chain was sequenced for a study of blood T cell repertoires in COVID-19. Study-level background: From the United States, Italy and Spain came samples of acute and convalescent COVID-19.

Clinical histories supplied by participants themselves formed the basis of cohort assignment. Measured with immunoSEQ multiplex PCR; TCRdb has only the in-frame clones, and not every one. Of some 250,000 clones in the sample, 90% to 95% were seen once. The sample was PBMCs or T cells enriched from blood (not recorded which). This receptor was obtained from a human donor in a cohort exposed to, infected with or recovered from COVID-19 (not recorded which). The donor label of this sample is uncertain.

The CDR3 DNA follows: TGTGCCAGCAGCTTTGTCCTTAAGACAGGGGTCGGCTACACCTTC. Its translation: CASSFVLKTGVGYTF. The gene calls are TRBV7-2 and TRBJ1-2; 8 positions match TRBD1. V shed 3 bases, J shed 8 bases, and the junction held 11 bases outside the gene matches. The V gene's germline CDR1 is SGHTA and CDR2 FQGNSA. This CDR3 region has 15 residues.